These T cell receptor beta chains were read from a single sample in a study of blood T cell repertoires in COVID-19. Assay used: immunoSEQ multiplex PCR; TCRdb lists only in-frame clones, some missing. The data show 400,000 or so clones, 90% seen once. The material sequenced was PBMCs or T cells enriched from blood (not recorded which). Source of these receptors: a man aged 18 to 30 who had recovered from COVID-19. The conserved cysteine and the conserved F or W are not part of the CDR3 here. Each record gives: CDR3 length, V gene, clone size, J gene, CDR3 protein. The size entry is marked missing in some rows and otherwise reads once, few, many or a size class.

cdr3_length: 12
v_call: TRBV3-1/TRBV3-2
clone_size: NA
j_call: TRBJ2-1
cdr3_aa: ASSYTGSYNEQF

cdr3_length: 15
v_call: TRBV4-1
clone_size: NA
j_call: TRBJ2-1
cdr3_aa: ASSQATRTSGVDEQF

cdr3_length: 14
v_call: TRBV6-2/TRBV6-3
clone_size: NA
j_call: TRBJ1-3
cdr3_aa: ASSDRTGASGNTIY

cdr3_length: 12
v_call: TRBV3-1/TRBV3-2
clone_size: NA
j_call: TRBJ1-1
cdr3_aa: ASSQEDRLTEAF

cdr3_length: 17
v_call: TRBV5-4
clone_size: NA
j_call: TRBJ1-2
cdr3_aa: ASSSPPQPGQRSNYGYT

cdr3_length: 14
v_call: TRBV28
clone_size: NA
j_call: TRBJ1-1
cdr3_aa: ASSPRTGVVNTEAF

cdr3_length: 10
v_call: TRBV2
clone_size: NA
j_call: TRBJ1-1
cdr3_aa: ASRRGQGKAF

cdr3_length: 18
v_call: TRBV18
clone_size: NA
j_call: TRBJ2-2
cdr3_aa: ASSPRKKLAGGKNTGELF

cdr3_length: 11
v_call: TRBV12-3/TRBV12-4
clone_size: NA
j_call: TRBJ2-1
cdr3_aa: ASRASGGNEQF

cdr3_length: 14
v_call: TRBV27
clone_size: NA
j_call: TRBJ2-7
cdr3_aa: ASSLSSAYPNYEQY

cdr3_length: 12
v_call: TRBV7-2
clone_size: NA
j_call: TRBJ2-7
cdr3_aa: ASSWGGLTYEQY

cdr3_length: 14
v_call: TRBV3-1/TRBV3-2
clone_size: NA
j_call: TRBJ2-2
cdr3_aa: ATKLQGPGAAGELF

cdr3_length: 13
v_call: TRBV5-1
clone_size: once
j_call: TRBJ2-2
cdr3_aa: ASSHGPASGGELF

cdr3_length: 11
v_call: TRBV6-2/TRBV6-3
clone_size: once
j_call: TRBJ1-2
cdr3_aa: ASSYVENYGYT

cdr3_length: 16
v_call: TRBV9
clone_size: once
j_call: TRBJ2-1
cdr3_aa: ASSVDGSTGPINNEQF

cdr3_length: 14
v_call: TRBV9
clone_size: NA
j_call: TRBJ2-1
cdr3_aa: ASSAGLAGEYNEQF

cdr3_length: 14
v_call: TRBV7-3
clone_size: NA
j_call: TRBJ2-1
cdr3_aa: ASSLTSGTSGNEQF

cdr3_length: 10
v_call: TRBV7-9
clone_size: NA
j_call: TRBJ1-1
cdr3_aa: ASSLLQGESF

cdr3_length: 13
v_call: TRBV7-3
clone_size: NA
j_call: TRBJ1-1
cdr3_aa: ASSPTGGGGTEAF

cdr3_length: 12
v_call: TRBV4-1
clone_size: NA
j_call: TRBJ1-1
cdr3_aa: ASSQTDRGPEAF

cdr3_length: 12
v_call: TRBV6-1
clone_size: NA
j_call: TRBJ1-2
cdr3_aa: ASSEWGGYYGYT

cdr3_length: 14
v_call: TRBV13
clone_size: NA
j_call: TRBJ2-1
cdr3_aa: ASSFFSGYSYNEQF

cdr3_length: 12
v_call: TRBV5-1
clone_size: NA
j_call: TRBJ2-3
cdr3_aa: ASTVGGITDTQY

cdr3_length: 10
v_call: TRBV6-5
clone_size: NA
j_call: TRBJ1-3
cdr3_aa: ASRDTGNTIY

cdr3_length: 12
v_call: TRBV14
clone_size: NA
j_call: TRBJ2-7
cdr3_aa: ASSQVARGNEQY

cdr3_length: 14
v_call: TRBV30
clone_size: NA
j_call: TRBJ1-3
cdr3_aa: AWTEIDRRSGNTIY

cdr3_length: 15
v_call: TRBV2
clone_size: few
j_call: TRBJ2-1
cdr3_aa: ASSEARTSGTISRQF

cdr3_length: 15
v_call: TRBV28
clone_size: NA
j_call: TRBJ1-5
cdr3_aa: ASSRPGTGTNNQPQH

cdr3_length: 15
v_call: TRBV30
clone_size: NA
j_call: TRBJ1-3
cdr3_aa: AWSPSRIGQDGNTIY

cdr3_length: 13
v_call: TRBV9
clone_size: NA
j_call: TRBJ2-1
cdr3_aa: ASSVAKGNVNEQF

cdr3_length: 13
v_call: TRBV3-1/TRBV3-2
clone_size: NA
j_call: TRBJ2-1
cdr3_aa: ASSIGTVVSSEQF

cdr3_length: 14
v_call: TRBV5-1
clone_size: NA
j_call: TRBJ2-3
cdr3_aa: ASSTVSGRAVDTQY

cdr3_length: 11
v_call: TRBV27
clone_size: NA
j_call: TRBJ2-7
cdr3_aa: ASSLAGGYEQY

cdr3_length: 12
v_call: TRBV6-5
clone_size: NA
j_call: TRBJ1-1
cdr3_aa: ASSYSTGGGEAF

cdr3_length: 10
v_call: TRBV5-4
clone_size: NA
j_call: TRBJ2-1
cdr3_aa: ASRRQDNEQF

cdr3_length: 11
v_call: TRBV2
clone_size: once
j_call: TRBJ2-7
cdr3_aa: ASKSRGGYEQY

cdr3_length: 11
v_call: TRBV6-5
clone_size: NA
j_call: TRBJ1-2
cdr3_aa: ASSRETGYGYT

cdr3_length: 14
v_call: TRBV28
clone_size: NA
j_call: TRBJ1-5
cdr3_aa: ASSLGQGYSNQPQH

cdr3_length: 12
v_call: TRBV5-1
clone_size: once
j_call: TRBJ1-1
cdr3_aa: ASSFPSPGGEAF

cdr3_length: 11
v_call: TRBV2
clone_size: few
j_call: TRBJ1-2
cdr3_aa: ASPRGQGYGYT

cdr3_length: 15
v_call: TRBV9
clone_size: NA
j_call: TRBJ1-3
cdr3_aa: ASSVGGGKGSGNTIY

cdr3_length: 13
v_call: TRBV19
clone_size: NA
j_call: TRBJ2-1
cdr3_aa: ASSLRTGAYNEQF

cdr3_length: 11
v_call: TRBV12-3/TRBV12-4
clone_size: few
j_call: TRBJ2-1
cdr3_aa: ASSLRGQGEQF

cdr3_length: 14
v_call: TRBV19
clone_size: NA
j_call: TRBJ1-1
cdr3_aa: ASSLPGQGADTEAF

cdr3_length: 12
v_call: TRBV6-5
clone_size: NA
j_call: TRBJ2-4
cdr3_aa: ASGGVWEGNIQY

cdr3_length: 15
v_call: TRBV9
clone_size: NA
j_call: TRBJ1-4
cdr3_aa: ASSVGPRQGINEKLF

cdr3_length: 10
v_call: TRBV5-6
clone_size: NA
j_call: TRBJ1-2
cdr3_aa: ASSPDRNGYT